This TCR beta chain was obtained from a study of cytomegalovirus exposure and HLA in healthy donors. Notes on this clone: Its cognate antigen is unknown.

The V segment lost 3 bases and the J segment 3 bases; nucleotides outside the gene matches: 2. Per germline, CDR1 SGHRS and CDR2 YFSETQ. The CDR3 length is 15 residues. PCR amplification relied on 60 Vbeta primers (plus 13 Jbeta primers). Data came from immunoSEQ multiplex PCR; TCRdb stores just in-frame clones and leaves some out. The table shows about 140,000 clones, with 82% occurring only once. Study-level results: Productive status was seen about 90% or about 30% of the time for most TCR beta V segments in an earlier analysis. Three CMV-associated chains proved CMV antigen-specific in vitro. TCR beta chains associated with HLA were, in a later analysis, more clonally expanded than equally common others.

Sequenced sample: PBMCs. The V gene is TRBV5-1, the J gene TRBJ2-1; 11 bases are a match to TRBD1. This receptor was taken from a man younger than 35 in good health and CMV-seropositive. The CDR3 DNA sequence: TGCGCCAGCAGCTGGGGACAGGGGGTCTACAATGAGCAGTTCTTC. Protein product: CASSWGQGVYNEQFF.